This record looks at one TCR beta chain sequence and its context. Antigen unknown. Repertoires were generated with immunoSEQ multiplex PCR, while TCRdb's copy carries only in-frame clones and drops some. Of 11,000 to 15,000 clones listed, approximately 81% are singletons. Template was genomic DNA from frozen, unsorted single-cell suspensions. This sample was included in a study of immune cell composition in non-small cell lung cancer. General study findings and limits: Overall clonality, unlike maximal tumour-associated clone frequency, did not predict TIL reactivity. About 80% of squamous and approximately 30% of adenocarcinoma cases had tumour-associated clones >0.5%.

Per germline, CDR1 SGHKS and CDR2 YYEKEE (reference sequence). This CDR3 contains 16 residues. V was pared by 1 base and J by 6 bases, with 16 bases between. The source is a human donor with non-small cell lung cancer. The V call is TRBV5-5, the J call TRBJ2-2, with D perhaps matching TRBD2 (6 bases). The sequenced sample was lung tumor tissue. DNA for the CDR3: TGTGCCAGCAGCTTGTGGCCTAGCGTAGGGTCCGGGGAGCTGTTTTTT. Its protein product is CASSLWPSVGSGELFF. The full variable domain, completed using reference TRBV5-5 and TRBJ2-2, is DAGVTQSPTHLIKTRGQQVTLRCSPISGHKSVSWYQQVLGQGPQFIFQYYEKEERGRGNFPDRFSARQFPNYSSELNVNALLLGDSALYLCASSLWPSVGSGELFFGEGSRLTVL.